A selection of T cell receptor beta chains follows, all from one sample in a study of blood T cell repertoires in COVID-19. Repertoires were generated with immunoSEQ multiplex PCR, while TCRdb's copy carries only in-frame clones and drops some. The table has about 110,000 clones, around 74% seen once. The source material was peripheral blood. These receptors were collected from a woman aged 65 to 85 with acute or convalescent COVID-19. The CDR3 runs from the conserved cysteine through the conserved F or W. The order of the fields is clone size, D gene, J gene, V gene, CDR3 protein, CDR3 DNA. D genes are given only for firm matches. Expanded clones are given a class, and other clones once, few, many or no size at all.

- | - | TRBJ1-1 | TRBV5-5 | CASSLRDTEAFF | TGTGCCAGCAGCTTGCGGGACACTGAAGCTTTCTTT
- | - | TRBJ2-7 | TRBV6-5 | CASSGSAGYEQYF | TGTGCCAGCAGCGGGTCGGCGGGATACGAGCAGTACTTC
- | - | TRBJ2-1 | TRBV7-9 | CASSRMASGTGAYNEQFF | TGTGCCAGCAGCCGTATGGCCTCCGGGACTGGGGCCTACAATGAGCAGTTCTTC
- | TRBD1 | TRBJ2-2 | TRBV7-9 | CASSLGLTGVTGELFF | TGTGCCAGCAGCTTAGGACTGACAGGGGTCACCGGGGAGCTGTTTTTT
once | - | TRBJ2-7 | TRBV29-1 | CSVEDPNRAEQYF | TGCAGCGTTGAAGATCCCAACAGGGCCGAGCAGTACTTC
- | TRBD1 | TRBJ2-2 | TRBV9 | CASSPRDRLIGELFF | TGTGCCAGCAGCCCCCGGGACAGGCTAATCGGGGAGCTGTTTTTT
once | - | TRBJ2-7 | TRBV2 | CASTGQPRGKRYEQYF | TGTGCCAGCACGGGACAGCCTCGGGGGAAACGCTACGAGCAGTACTTC
- | - | TRBJ2-5 | TRBV2 | CASSLETQYF | TGTGCCAGCAGCCTGGAGACCCAGTACTTC
- | TRBD1 | TRBJ2-7 | TRBV6-5 | CASRMGQAYEQYF | TGTGCCAGCAGGATGGGACAGGCGTACGAGCAGTACTTC
few | TRBD2 | TRBJ2-1 | TRBV29-1 | CSVEKGLAGGKVQFF | TGCAGCGTTGAGAAGGGACTAGCGGGGGGCAAGGTGCAGTTCTTC
few | TRBD1 | TRBJ2-5 | TRBV27 | CASSFVAGGLTQETQYF | TGTGCCAGCAGTTTTGTGGCAGGGGGCCTCACCCAAGAGACCCAGTACTTC
- | - | TRBJ2-1 | TRBV2 | CASSGDGGYNEQFF | TGTGCCAGCAGTGGAGACGGGGGCTACAATGAGCAGTTCTTC
- | - | TRBJ1-2 | TRBV28 | CASSQPGRAYGYTF | TGTGCCAGCAGCCAGCCCGGGAGAGCCTATGGCTACACCTTC
- | - | TRBJ1-4 | TRBV19 | CASSMGGTNEKLFF | TGTGCCAGTAGTATGGGAGGAACTAATGAAAAACTGTTTTTT
- | TRBD1 | TRBJ2-5 | TRBV3-1/TRBV3-2 | CASSPRGQGKGETQYF | TGTGCCAGCAGCCCCCGTGGACAGGGCAAGGGGGAGACCCAGTACTTC
- | - | TRBJ1-2 | TRBV2 | CASREEYGYTF | TGTGCCAGCAGGGAGGAATATGGCTACACCTTC
- | TRBD1 | TRBJ1-4 | TRBV19 | CASGQGAGKLFF | TGTGCCAGCGGACAGGGGGCGGGAAAACTGTTTTTT
few | - | TRBJ2-4 | TRBV7-8 | CASSLVTTDKAKNIQYF | TGTGCCAGCAGCTTAGTTACGACAGATAAGGCCAAAAACATTCAGTACTTC
- | - | TRBJ1-4 | TRBV5-4 | CASSRRETFNEKLFF | TGTGCCAGTTCAAGACGGGAGACATTTAATGAAAAACTGTTTTTT
- | - | TRBJ2-1 | TRBV6-2/TRBV6-3 | CASSYQRIYNEQFF | TGTGCCAGCAGTTATCAGAGGATCTACAATGAGCAGTTCTTC
- | TRBD1 | TRBJ2-1 | TRBV23-1 | CASSPCGPGQSYNEQFF | TGCGCCAGCAGTCCTTGCGGCCCGGGACAGTCCTACAATGAGCAGTTCTTC
once | - | TRBJ1-4 | TRBV5-1 | CASSRGANEKLFF | TGCGCCAGCAGCCGGGGGGCTAATGAAAAACTGTTTTTT
- | - | TRBJ1-2 | TRBV9 | CASSVARGREGYGYTF | TGTGCCAGCAGCGTAGCTCGAGGCAGGGAGGGCTATGGCTACACCTTC
few | TRBD1 | TRBJ1-6 | TRBV28 | CASSKQGRNSPLHF | TGTGCCAGCAGTAAACAGGGGAGGAATTCACCCCTCCACTTT
- | TRBD1 | TRBJ2-7 | TRBV28 | CASSQDRVHEQYF | TGTGCCAGCAGCCAAGACAGGGTCCACGAGCAGTACTTC
once | TRBD1 | TRBJ1-1 | TRBV9 | CASSVGGTGTEAFF | TGTGCCAGCAGCGTAGGGGGGACAGGGACTGAAGCTTTCTTT
- | TRBD2 | TRBJ2-7 | TRBV9 | CASSVATLAGTYEQYF | TGTGCCAGCAGCGTAGCTACACTAGCGGGCACCTACGAGCAGTACTTC
- | - | TRBJ1-1 | TRBV14 | CASSQVRGEAFF | TGTGCCAGCAGCCAAGTGAGAGGGGAAGCTTTCTTT
few | TRBD2 | TRBJ2-1 | TRBV30 | CAWSRGGGSSAHNEQFF | TGTGCCTGGAGTCGCGGGGGTGGGTCTTCTGCACACAATGAGCAGTTCTTC
- | - | TRBJ1-3 | TRBV7-8 | CASSLPGSGNTIYF | TGTGCCAGCAGCTTACCGGGCTCTGGAAACACCATATATTTT
- | - | TRBJ1-1 | TRBV21-1 | CASSRGEGTMNTEAFF | TGTGCCAGCAGCAGGGGCGAAGGTACAATGAACACTGAAGCTTTCTTT
- | TRBD1 | TRBJ2-2 | TRBV14 | CASSQRQGATGELFF | TGTGCCAGCAGCCAACGACAGGGGGCCACCGGGGAGCTGTTTTTT
- | - | TRBJ2-1 | TRBV6-5 | CASSLGHGEQFF | TGTGCCAGCAGCCTCGGACATGGGGAGCAGTTCTTC
- | TRBD1 | TRBJ1-6 | TRBV2 | CASSEEGGASSPLHF | TGTGCCAGCAGTGAAGAAGGGGGCGCTTCCTCACCCCTCCACTTT
- | - | TRBJ2-2 | TRBV3-1/TRBV3-2 | CASSQVAGRTGELFF | TGTGCCAGCAGCCAAGTGGCGGGGAGGACCGGGGAGCTGTTTTTT
- | TRBD1 | TRBJ2-1 | TRBV6-5 | CASSFRTGLNNEQFF | TGTGCCAGCAGTTTTAGGACAGGGTTAAACAATGAGCAGTTCTTC
- | - | TRBJ2-5 | TRBV18 | CASSPDLKETQYF | TGTGCCAGCTCACCGGACTTAAAAGAGACCCAGTACTTC
- | TRBD1 | TRBJ2-1 | TRBV19 | CASSTQGQGTNEQFF | TGTGCCAGTAGTACCCAAGGACAGGGAACAAATGAGCAGTTCTTC
- | - | TRBJ2-2 | TRBV24-1 | CATSGPGSGTGELFF | TGTGCCACCAGTGGCCCGGGGTCTGGCACCGGGGAGCTGTTTTTT
- | - | TRBJ2-2 | TRBV6-1 | CALGQVDTGELFF | TGTGCCCTTGGGCAGGTCGACACCGGGGAGCTGTTTTTT
- | TRBD1 | TRBJ1-2 | TRBV7-9 | CASSRPTGGAFGYTF | TGTGCCAGCAGCCGCCCAACAGGGGGCGCGTTTGGCTACACCTTC
- | TRBD1 | TRBJ1-1 | TRBV19 | CASSLRDRGHTEAFF | TGTGCCAGTAGTCTCCGGGACAGGGGGCACACTGAAGCTTTCTTT
- | TRBD1 | TRBJ1-3 | TRBV4-2 | CASSQRTGGSSGNTIYF | TGTGCCAGCAGCCAACGGACAGGGGGCTCCTCTGGAAACACCATATATTTT
- | - | TRBJ1-1 | TRBV5-1 | CASSLAGEGWTNTEAFF | TGCGCCAGCAGCTTGGCCGGGGAGGGTTGGACGAACACTGAAGCTTTCTTT
once | TRBD1 | TRBJ1-6 | TRBV5-4 | CASSLAGTGGLTPLHF | TGTGCCAGCAGCTTGGCGGGGACAGGGGGATTGACACCCCTCCACTTT
- | TRBD1 | TRBJ1-2 | TRBV11-2 | CASSSITGQGYGYTF | TGTGCCAGCAGCTCTATAACCGGACAGGGCTATGGCTACACCTTC
- | TRBD1 | TRBJ2-7 | TRBV6-5 | CASSPGQGWSYEQYF | TGTGCCAGCAGTCCCGGACAGGGGTGGTCCTACGAGCAGTACTTC
once | - | TRBJ2-6 | TRBV3-1/TRBV3-2 | CASSHTGSGANVLTF | TGTGCCAGCAGCCATACAGGCTCTGGGGCCAACGTCCTGACTTTC
- | - | TRBJ2-5 | TRBV30 | CAWSVAQETQYF | TGTGCCTGGAGTGTAGCCCAAGAGACCCAGTACTTC
- | - | TRBJ1-4 | TRBV7-9 | CASSLGDIPNEKLFF | TGTGCCAGCAGCTTAGGGGACATTCCTAATGAAAAACTGTTTTTT
- | - | TRBJ1-1 | TRBV5-1 | CASSLTGPHGDTEAFF | TGCGCCAGCAGCTTGACAGGGCCTCATGGGGACACTGAAGCTTTCTTT
- | - | TRBJ2-5 | TRBV4-3 | CASSQDMHLPMTQYF | TGCGCCAGCAGCCAAGATATGCATCTGCCTATGACCCAGTACTTC
- | - | TRBJ2-7 | TRBV19 | CASGEQGAYEQYF | TGTGCCAGCGGGGAACAGGGAGCCTACGAGCAGTACTTC
- | - | TRBJ2-2 | TRBV10-3 | CAIQTTNTGELFF | TGTGCCATCCAGACTACCAACACCGGGGAGCTGTTTTTT
- | - | TRBJ2-7 | TRBV29-1 | CSVLRGGAEQYF | TGCAGCGTCTTAAGGGGGGGCGCCGAGCAGTACTTC
- | - | TRBJ2-1 | TRBV10-1 | CASSDGVTGTYNEQFF | TGCGCCAGCAGTGATGGGGTCACAGGGACCTACAATGAGCAGTTCTTC